The TCR beta chain described here comes from a study of T cells in Graves' hyperthyroidism and ophthalmopathy. Study findings and constraints: The authors' 13 V-J model separated ophthalmopathy from stable hyperthyroidism. Most thyroid clonotypes with frequency above 0.001 were detected in blood.

This clonotype appeared many times. What it binds is unknown. Diagnoses were made from clinical symptoms, serum measures (thyroxine and TRAb), thyroid ultrasound and orbital computed tomography. Amplified TCR beta CDR3 regions derived from RNA transcripts. HTBI primers were used for first-round RT-PCR of the TCR CDR3. TCRdb redid the calling of the multiplex PCR reads with MiXCR, one entry per CDR3 protein. This table has around 360,000 distinct CDR3 sequences, around 15% appearing once. CDR1 and CDR2 (germline): SGHAT, FQNNGV. The CDR3 has 15 residues. V lost 2 bases to trimming and J lost 7 bases, with 18 bases between them.

The TCR was taken from a woman aged 60 to 75 with Graves' ophthalmopathy. The sequencing sample was made of blood. The V and J genes are TRBV11-2 and TRBJ2-7; possibly TRBD2 for D (6 bases). CDR3 DNA sequence: TGTGCCAGCAGCTTAAGTTGGGATCGGGGGTTGGAGCAGTACTTC. Its translation: CASSLSWDRGLEQYF.